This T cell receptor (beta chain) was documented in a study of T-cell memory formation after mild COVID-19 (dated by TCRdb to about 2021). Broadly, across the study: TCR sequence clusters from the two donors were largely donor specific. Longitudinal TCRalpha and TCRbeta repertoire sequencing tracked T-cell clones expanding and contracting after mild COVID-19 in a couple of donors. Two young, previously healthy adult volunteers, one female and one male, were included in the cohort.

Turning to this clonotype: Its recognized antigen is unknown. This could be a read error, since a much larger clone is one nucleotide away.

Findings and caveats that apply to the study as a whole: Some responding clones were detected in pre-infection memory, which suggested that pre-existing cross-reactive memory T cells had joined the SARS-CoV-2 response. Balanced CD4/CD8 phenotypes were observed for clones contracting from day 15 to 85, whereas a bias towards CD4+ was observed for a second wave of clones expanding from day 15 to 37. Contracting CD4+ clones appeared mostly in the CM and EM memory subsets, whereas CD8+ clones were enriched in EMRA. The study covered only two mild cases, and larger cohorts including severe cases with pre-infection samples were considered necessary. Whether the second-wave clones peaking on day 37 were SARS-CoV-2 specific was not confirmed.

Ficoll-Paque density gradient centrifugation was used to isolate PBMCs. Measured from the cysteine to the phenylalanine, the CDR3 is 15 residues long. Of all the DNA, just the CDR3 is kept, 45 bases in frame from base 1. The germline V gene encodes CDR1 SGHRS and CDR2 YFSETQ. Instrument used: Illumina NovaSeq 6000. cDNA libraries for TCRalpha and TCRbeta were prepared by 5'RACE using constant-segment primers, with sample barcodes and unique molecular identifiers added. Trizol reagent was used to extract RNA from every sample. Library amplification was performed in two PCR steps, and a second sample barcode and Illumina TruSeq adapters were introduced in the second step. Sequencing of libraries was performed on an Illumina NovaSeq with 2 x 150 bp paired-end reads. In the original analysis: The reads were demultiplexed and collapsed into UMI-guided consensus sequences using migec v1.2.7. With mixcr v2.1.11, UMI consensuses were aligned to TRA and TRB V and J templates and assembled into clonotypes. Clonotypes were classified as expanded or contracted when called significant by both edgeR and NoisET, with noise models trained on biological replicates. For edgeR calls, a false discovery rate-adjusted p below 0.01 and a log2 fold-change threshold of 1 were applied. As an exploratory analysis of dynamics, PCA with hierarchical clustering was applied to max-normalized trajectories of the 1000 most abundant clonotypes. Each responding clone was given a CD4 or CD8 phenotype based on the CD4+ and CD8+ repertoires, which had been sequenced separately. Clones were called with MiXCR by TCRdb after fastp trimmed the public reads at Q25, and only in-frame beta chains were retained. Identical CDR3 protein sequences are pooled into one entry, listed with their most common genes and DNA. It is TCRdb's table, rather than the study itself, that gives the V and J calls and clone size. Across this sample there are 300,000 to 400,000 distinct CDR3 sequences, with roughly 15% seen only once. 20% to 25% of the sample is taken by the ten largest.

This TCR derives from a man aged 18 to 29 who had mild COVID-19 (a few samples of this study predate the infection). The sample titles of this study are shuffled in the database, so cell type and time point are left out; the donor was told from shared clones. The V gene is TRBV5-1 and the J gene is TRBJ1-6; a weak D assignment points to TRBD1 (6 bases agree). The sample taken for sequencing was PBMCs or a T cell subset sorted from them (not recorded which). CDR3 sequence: CASSLEGQRNSPRHF. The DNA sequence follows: TGCGCCAGCAGCTTGGAGGGACAACGTAATTCACCCCGCCACTTT.